One sample yielded the 25 T cell receptor beta chains listed below, sequenced in a study of blood T cell repertoires in COVID-19. Method: immunoSEQ multiplex PCR; TCRdb's copy keeps in-frame clones and lacks some. Of approximately 82,000 clones in the sample, around 88% are singletons; the top ten hold more than 0.95%. Source material: PBMCs or T cells enriched from blood (not recorded which). Receptor source: a woman aged 50 to 60 with acute COVID-19.

The CDR3 DNA follows: TGTGCCAGCAGCCCGTGGGGAGAAGAGACCCAGTACTTC. As protein: CASSPWGEETQYF. The genes are TRBV6-5 and TRBJ2-5; a possible D gene is TRBD2 (5 bases). Per the germline V gene, CDR1 is MNHEY and CDR2 is SVGAGI. The CDR3 is made up of 13 amino acids. The ends were cut back, 6 bases at V and 3 bases at J, with 11 bases in the middle.

The rearrangement links TRBV28 to TRBJ1-2; D unresolved. The CDR3 spans 11 residues. CDR1 MDHEN and CDR2 SYDVKM come from the germline V gene. Trimming removed 9 bases at V and 8 bases at J, with 13 bases between. CDR3 nucleotides: TGTGCCAGTACTTCGATGGAGGGCTACACCTTC. Translating it yields CASTSMEGYTF.

This chain connects TRBV7-8 to TRBJ1-5, with D perhaps TRBD1 (6 bases). The ends were cut back, 5 bases at V and 6 bases at J, with 11 bases in the middle. CDR1 and CDR2 from the germline V gene are SGHVS and FQNEAQ. CDR3 length: 13 amino acids. DNA of the CDR3: TGTGCCAGCAGCCTTACAGGGTTTCAGCCCCAGCATTTT. Protein product: CASSLTGFQPQHF.

The rearrangement uses TRBV2 and TRBJ2-2; D possibly corresponds to TRBD1 (5 bases). The CDR3 spans 14 residues. V shed 6 bases and J shed 1 base, with 9 bases lying between them. Germline-derived CDR1 and CDR2 are SNHLY and FYNNEI. As DNA, the CDR3 is TGTGCCAGCAGGTCTCAGGGGAACACCGGGGAGCTGTTTTTT. Translating gives CASRSQGNTGELFF.

The chain carries TRBV21-1 and TRBJ2-5; TRBD1 was called by the table and not checked on the DNA. TRBV21-1 is a listed pseudogene. CDR3 length equals 16 residues. The CDR3 DNA is TGTGCCAGCAGCAAAGTCGGGACAGGGGGGCAAGAGACCCAGTACTTC. Translated: CASSKVGTGGQETQYF.

The chain couples TRBV15 to TRBJ1-2, with D tentatively TRBD1 (6 bases). The CDR3 is made up of 14 amino acids. Germline V gene data show CDR1 as LNHNV and CDR2 as YYDKDF (reference sequence). V shed 3 bases and J shed 5 bases, with 13 bases lying between them. The CDR3 sequence is CATSRDRTAYGYTF. DNA for the CDR3: TGTGCCACCAGCAGGGACCGGACAGCTTATGGCTACACCTTC. The full variable domain, its missing parts supplied by reference TRBV15 and TRBJ1-2, is DAMVIQNPRYQVTQFGKPVTLSCSQTLNHNVMYWYQQKSSQAPKLLFHYYDKDFNNEADTPDNFQSRRPNTSFCFLDIRSPGLGDTAMYLCATSRDRTAYGYTFGSGTRLTVV.

The chain carries TRBV29-1 and TRBJ2-7, with 8 bases lining up with TRBD1. J was trimmed by 6 bases and V by 5 bases; bases with no gene match: 12. Per germline, CDR1 SQVTM and CDR2 ANQGSEA. The CDR3 has 14 amino acids. The CDR3 spells CSVSFFSGGGEQYF. CDR3 sequence (DNA): TGCAGCGTTTCATTCTTTTCAGGGGGCGGCGAGCAGTACTTC.

The chain is built from TRBV5-4 and TRBJ2-1; weak D call: TRBD2 (6 bases). Germline V CDR1 and CDR2: SGHNT, YYREEE (reference sequence). CDR3 size: 15 residues. V was clipped by 4 bases and J by 5 bases, with 16 bases between them. The CDR3 DNA reads as TGTGCCAGCAGCAGGCTAGCGCACAAGAACAATGAGCAGTTCTTC. Translated, it gives CASSRLAHKNNEQFF.

The chain is built from TRBV3-1 (or the pseudogene TRBV3-2) and TRBJ2-5; TRBD2 might be the D (5 bases). Germline CDR1 reads LGHDT; CDR2 reads YNNKEL (reference sequence). The CDR3 runs to 12 residues. Deletions cut 0 bases from V and 9 bases from J, with 8 bases between. The CDR3 spells CASSQERRAQYF. DNA of the CDR3: TGTGCCAGCAGCCAAGAGAGGCGGGCCCAGTACTTC.

Worth noting for this clone: At the DNA level, this CDR3 is encoded by other sequences in the same sample as well. The V call is TRBV10-3, the J call TRBJ1-1; the match to TRBD1 covers 8 bases. Losses at the gene ends were 7 bases for V and 3 bases for J; bases not matched to a gene: 7. The CDR3 runs 14 residues. Germline loops: CDR1 ENHRY, CDR2 SYGVKD. Here the CDR3 DNA reads TGTGCCATCACCGGACAGGGCGGGGACACTGAAGCTTTCTTT. Its protein is CAITGQGGDTEAFF.

The CDR3 loop is CASSVQGGNTF. CDR3 nucleotides: TGTGCCAGCAGCGTCCAGGGGGGAAACACCTTC. The chain recombines TRBV21-1 with TRBJ1-2; TRBD1, as called in the table, went unchecked against the DNA. TRBV21-1 is tagged as a pseudogene. This CDR3 has 11 amino acids.

This clone has a handful of counts. CDR3 sequence reads: CASSHTVTYEQYF. CDR3 coding DNA: TGTGCCAGCAGCCACACGGTTACCTACGAGCAGTACTTC. The V and J genes are TRBV3-1 (or the pseudogene TRBV3-2) and TRBJ2-7, with D unresolved. Germline lookup yields CDR1 LGHDT and CDR2 YNNKEL (reference sequence). This CDR3 has 13 residues. V lost 3 bases and J 2 bases, leaving 8 bases between the germline ends.

The chain recombines TRBV19 with TRBJ1-1; D perhaps matches TRBD1 (6 bases). V lost 5 bases and J lost 6, with 13 bases in between. Germline V gene data show CDR1 as LNHDA and CDR2 as SQIVND (reference sequence). The CDR3 runs 13 residues. The CDR3 DNA reads TGTGCCAGTAGTTTCAGGGCAGGGGCTGAAGCTTTCTTT. Its translation: CASSFRAGAEAFF.

V gene TRBV27 combines with J gene TRBJ2-7; 11 nucleotides align to TRBD1. The ends lost 6 bases at V and 3 bases at J; junction bases unmatched: 4. Germline V gene sequence: CDR1 MNHEY, CDR2 SMNVEV (reference sequence). This CDR3 is 14 amino acids long. CDR3 in amino acids: CASSPGTGGYEQYF. In DNA form, the CDR3 reads TGTGCCAGCAGCCCTGGGACAGGGGGCTACGAGCAGTACTTC.

The rearrangement links TRBV24-1 to TRBJ1-2, with D possibly TRBD1 on 6 matching bases. CDR3 length equals 15 residues. Looked up from germline, CDR1 is KGHDR and CDR2 is SFDVKD. V shed 3 bases and J shed 1 base, with 11 bases lying between them. The CDR3 region is CATSDPQGDNYGYTF. The CDR3 DNA is TGTGCCACCAGTGATCCACAGGGAGATAACTATGGCTACACCTTC.

The V call is TRBV6-6, the J call TRBJ2-2; no firm D call. Trimming took off 5 bases at V and 4 bases at J, with 5 bases between the two ends. CDR1 and CDR2 from the germline V gene are MNHNY and SVGAGI (reference sequence). There are 12 residues in the CDR3. The CDR3 loop reads CASSIGTGELFF. The CDR3 DNA sequence: TGTGCCAGCAGTATCGGCACCGGGGAGCTGTTTTTT.

This chain links TRBV11-3 with TRBJ1-4; 7 nucleotides align to TRBD1. The trim removed 3 bases at V and 3 bases at J, leaving 1 base unmatched. The CDR3 is made up of 14 amino acids. CDR1 SGHNT and CDR2 YENEEA come from the germline V gene. CDR3 sequence reads: CASSFGQANEKLFF. The CDR3 region has the DNA TGTGCCAGCAGCTTTGGACAGGCTAATGAAAAACTGTTTTTT.

The chain links TRBV3-1 (or the pseudogene TRBV3-2) to TRBJ1-4; D is ambiguous. The CDR3 is made up of 16 amino acids. Germline lookup yields CDR1 LGHDT and CDR2 YNNKEL (reference sequence). V lost 3 bases to trimming and J lost 0 bases, with 11 bases between them. The CDR3 region has the DNA TGTGCCAGCAGCCAGGACTATACCGCAACTAATGAAAAACTGTTTTTT. It encodes CASSQDYTATNEKLFF.

This clone was recorded once. The V and J genes are TRBV7-9 and TRBJ2-3; weak D call: TRBD1 (6 bases). Germline assignment: CDR1 SEHNR and CDR2 FQNEAQ (reference sequence). The CDR3 runs 15 residues. Trimming left V 5 bases short and J 1 base short, with 13 bases between. The CDR3 nucleotides are TGTGCCAGCAGCATCTCAGGGGAACGCACAGATACGCAGTATTTT. Its translation: CASSISGERTDTQYF. The entire variable domain, with the rest obtained from reference TRBV7-9 and TRBJ2-3, is as follows: DTGVSQNPRHKITKRGQNVTFRCDPISEHNRLYWYRQTLGQGPEFLTYFQNEAQLEKSRLLSDRFSAERPKGSFSTLEIQRTEQGDSAMYLCASSISGERTDTQYFGPGTRLTVL.

The rearrangement joins TRBV7-9 to TRBJ2-7; 7 positions match TRBD1. This CDR3 has 14 amino acids. The V gene end was trimmed by 3 bases and the J gene end by 4 bases; junction bases not matched to a gene: 6. CDR1 and CDR2 (germline): SEHNR, FQNEAQ (reference sequence). CDR3 sequence: CASSLGQSPYEQYF. The CDR3 DNA is TGTGCCAGCAGCTTGGGACAGAGTCCGTACGAGCAGTACTTC. Combining the CDR3 with reference TRBV7-9 and TRBJ2-7 gives the whole variable domain DTGVSQNPRHKITKRGQNVTFRCDPISEHNRLYWYRQTLGQGPEFLTYFQNEAQLEKSRLLSDRFSAERPKGSFSTLEIQRTEQGDSAMYLCASSLGQSPYEQYFGPGTRLTVT.

This CDR3 reads CASSLGLAGERYF. As DNA, the CDR3 is TGTGCCAGCAGTTTGGGACTAGCGGGAGAACGGTACTTC. The chain recombines TRBV27 with TRBJ2-7, with TRBD2 matching over 14 bases. The J segment lost 12 bases and the V segment lost 3 bases, leaving 4 bases of the junction unmatched. CDR3 length equals 13 residues. Germline V gives CDR1 MNHEY, CDR2 SMNVEV (reference sequence).

The chain recombines TRBV11-1 with TRBJ2-5; 13 bases line up with TRBD2. The germline V gene encodes CDR1 SGHAT and CDR2 FQDESV (reference sequence). V shed 0 bases and J 7 bases; nucleotides not matched to a gene: 5. This CDR3 spans 16 amino acids. The CDR3 is CASSLAGTSGMVTQYF. The DNA for the CDR3 is TGTGCCAGCAGCTTAGCCGGGACTAGCGGGATGGTGACCCAGTACTTC.

CDR3 sequence: CSVLSGEKLFF. DNA of the CDR3: TGCAGCGTTCTGTCGGGTGAAAAACTGTTTTTT. The rearrangement links TRBV29-1 to TRBJ1-4; no clear D gene. Per germline, CDR1 SQVTM and CDR2 ANQGSEA. Between the trimmed V and J ends, which lost 5 bases and 7 bases, there was a span of 8 bases. The length of the CDR3 is 11 residues.

This clone has just one count. V gene TRBV5-4 combines with J gene TRBJ1-2; no reliable D call. The CDR3 sequence is 16 residues long. CDR1 SGHNT and CDR2 YYREEE come from the germline V gene (reference sequence). V was shortened by 4 bases and J by 8 bases, with 24 bases between the two germline ends. CDR3 in DNA: TGTGCCAGCAGCCCACCCTTCATGGACTCCCTGCGGGGCTACACCTTC. This translates into CASSPPFMDSLRGYTF.

This chain links TRBV29-1 with TRBJ2-7; 12 nucleotides match TRBD1. Unmatched junction bases numbered 11, after V lost 4 bases and J lost 7 bases. Germline V gene sequence: CDR1 SQVTM, CDR2 ANQGSEA. This CDR3 spans 15 amino acids. CDR3 bases: TGCAGCGTTGCGGGGGACAGGGGGCCCCCTAGGGAGCAGTACTTC. This encodes CSVAGDRGPPREQYF.